This T cell receptor beta chain was recovered during a study of T cell responses to AZD1222 COVID-19 vaccine (dated by TCRdb to about 2021). Regarding the complete study: TCR sequencing was performed for approximately 240 trial participants, of whom approximately 200 were given two doses of AZD1222 and some 25 were given two doses of MenACWY control vaccine. Trial participants were enrolled by age into subgroups of 18-55, 56-69 and 70-plus years, and 148, 28 and 57 TCR-sequenced participants, respectively, were included in these subgroups. Overall study outcomes, separate from this receptor: In the small 56-69-year group, the increase in depth fell short of significance, most likely because of low power. Most participants were white British and females outnumbered males, and the authors suggested that clonal diversity may have been underestimated. Because no day 14 peak-response samples were available, repertoires were characterized only after the peak T cell response. Conclusions about previously exposed vaccinees were limited because only 5 or 6 AZD1222 recipients were SARS-CoV-2 seropositive at baseline. Spike-specific TCR breadth and depth rose significantly after two AZD1222 doses compared with day 0 and with MenACWY recipients. Reportedly, almost half of the unique spike-specific TCRs recognized epitopes lying outside the regions that are mutated in the B.1.351 and B.1.1.7 variants. The whole spike protein was spanned by vaccine-associated CD4 TCRs, and dominant responses were seen in regions 160-218 and 743-854.

From the cysteine through the phenylalanine, the CDR3 covers 16 amino acids. Just the 48-base CDR3 DNA is kept, in frame starting at base 1. V ends up 6 bases short and J 6 bases short, with an unmatched junction base count of 13. Based on the germline V gene, the CDR1 and CDR2 sequences are MDHEN and SYDVKM. About this clone itself: Its antigen is unknown. No much larger clonotype is one base removed from it; base qualities were not supplied.

The CDR3 regions of human TCRbeta chains were analyzed by immunosequencing. From the authors' description of their analysis: TCRs in the repertoires were matched against a reference library of SARS-CoV-2-specific TCRs that had been generated with the MIRA antigen-specificity platform. Breadth was defined as the fraction of unique TCRs that were SARS-CoV-2-associated, and depth was defined as the fraction of total T cells that were SARS-CoV-2-associated. Each spike-specific TCR was assigned to its reactive spike region and to a CD4 or CD8 class using the MIRA data. Log10-transformed breadth and depth values were compared by one-way ANOVA with Sidak's multiple comparisons tests. In its TCRdb copy, this immuneACCESS table keeps in-frame sequences only and misses some clones. Where compared with another copy, unresolved V genes explain less than half of these, and the others have no known cause. V and J calls and clone size follow that table, whereas D and trimming were derived from the DNA. The sample table contains 120,000 to 150,000 clones; only one count was recorded for approximately 89% of them. The biggest ten clones account for roughly 1.7% of the sample.

Taken with the paper, the label for time point translates to: about 28 days (+/-7) after the second vaccine dose. AZD1222 recipients given second doses at about 4 weeks or at about 12 weeks were pooled, since spike-specific TCR depth and breadth were not found to differ between the two schedules. The vaccinee samples were drawn from two UK trials, COV001 and COV002, one of which was a single-blind randomized controlled phase 2/3 trial testing AZD1222 (ChAdOx1 nCoV-19) in healthy adults. Trial participant PBMC samples were collected at day 0 and day 28 after the second dose for TCRbeta chain sequencing.

Here the sequenced sample was peripheral blood, taken 28 days after the second AZD1222 dose. The sequence joins TRBV28 to TRBJ1-5; TRBD1 matches 8 bases in the middle. The TCR originated in an adult who received the AZD1222 COVID-19 vaccine. The nucleotides read TGTGCCAGCAGCCTCGAGACAGGGGCGAAGGGTCAGCCCCAGCATTTT. It codes for CASSLETGAKGQPQHF.